This TCR beta chain derives from a study of CD8 T cells in ankylosing spondylitis. Regarding the study as a whole: Disease-linked clones reportedly showed significant enrichment in matched ankylosing spondylitis synovial fluid. Ankylosing spondylitis blood seemed to carry a telltale TCR beta motif made of roughly 8 highly homologous variants. CD8+ by phenotype, disease-linked clones were relatively rare in peripheral blood.

5'-RACE, quantitative and with molecular barcodes, yielded the TCR beta libraries. TCRdb recomputed calls from the 5' RACE reads with MiXCR, one row per CDR3 protein. The table lists more than 100,000 distinct CDR3 sequences, more than 15% of them singletons, with roughly a third in the top ten. This clonotype was found many times. Its target is unknown. The specimen was blood, either unsorted or a sorted T cell fraction (not recorded which). This clonotype originated in a male donor with ankylosing spondylitis.

In DNA, the CDR3 is TGCGCCAGCAGTCCAGGGAACGTTAACGAGCAGTACTTC. Residues: CASSPGNVNEQYF. V is TRBV5-1 and J is TRBJ2-7; D might be TRBD1 (5 bases). This CDR3 comprises 13 residues. Trimming cost V 5 bases and J 5 bases, with 14 bases left between them. Per the germline V gene, CDR1 is SGHRS and CDR2 is YFSETQ. Filled out from reference TRBV5-1 and TRBJ2-7, the complete variable domain reads KAGVTQTPRYLIKTRGQQVTLSCSPISGHRSVSWYQQTPGQGLQFLFEYFSETQRNKGNFPGRFSGRQFSNSRSEMNVSTLELGDSALYLCASSPGNVNEQYFGPGTRLTVT.